Below, 32 T cell receptor beta chains from the same sample are listed, as sequenced in a study of blood T cells in healthy people across ages. Sample-barcoded 5' priming and a J-beta primer mix drove a second PCR of about 6 to 12 cycles. Each CDR3 protein gets one entry after TCRdb re-called the 5' RACE reads with MiXCR. The sample has about 1,800,000 distinct CDR3 sequences; 28% are singletons. Sequences were obtained from blood. These receptor sequences come from a woman between 25 and 40 years old in good health.

This clonotype has more than one count but fewer than ten. CDR3 sequence (DNA): TGTGCCAACCCGGCTAGCGGGTGGACCTACGAGCAGTACTTC. This sequence encodes CANPASGWTYEQYF. The rearrangement joins TRBV7-4 to TRBJ2-7; TRBD2 aligns across 8 bases. V gave up 10 bases and J gave up 2 bases; unmatched junction bases: 10. From germline, CDR1 is SGHVT and CDR2 SQSDAQ. The CDR3 is 14 residues long.

This clonotype was picked up a small number of times. The rearrangement links TRBV28 to TRBJ1-2, with TRBD1 as a possible D gene (5 bases). Germline lookup yields CDR1 MDHEN and CDR2 SYDVKM. The ends were cut back, 2 bases at V and 8 bases at J, with 9 bases in the middle. The CDR3 totals 12 residues. CDR3 bases: TGTGCCAGCAGTTTACAGGGAAAGGGCTACACCTTC. It specifies CASSLQGKGYTF.

This chain links TRBV5-1 with TRBJ2-1; 9 nucleotides align to TRBD1. The CDR3 is 15 residues long. Germline values: CDR1 SGHRS, CDR2 YFSETQ. The V and J ends lost 4 bases and 7 bases, in that order; junction bases with no gene match: 9. Written as DNA, the CDR3 is TGCGCCAGCAGCACCTTGGGGACAGGGTTGAATGAGCAGTTCTTC. Amino acid sequence: CASSTLGTGLNEQFF.

This clonotype was counted many times. The rearrangement links TRBV7-2 to TRBJ2-7; no firm D call. V was shortened by 3 bases and J by 0 bases, with 12 bases between the two germline ends. The germline CDR1 and CDR2 sequences are SGHTA and FQGNSA. The CDR3 loop spans 15 amino acids. This CDR3 is CASSFGGTSSYEQYF. As DNA, the CDR3 is TGTGCCAGCAGCTTTGGCGGAACAAGCTCCTACGAGCAGTACTTC.

With respect to this clonotype: A read error may explain this, as a much larger clone is one base away. This chain joins TRBV28 and TRBJ2-7; 7 bases are a match to TRBD2. This CDR3 has 15 residues. With V trimmed by 6 bases and J by 0 bases, 8 bases remained unmatched. Germline V gene data show CDR1 as MDHEN and CDR2 as SYDVKM. CDR3 nucleotides: TGTGCCAGCAGAGTGGGAGGGGCAAGCTCCTACGAGCAGTACTTC. Its translation is CASRVGGASSYEQYF. Filled out from reference TRBV28 and TRBJ2-7, the complete variable domain reads DVKVTQSSRYLVKRTGEKVFLECVQDMDHENMFWYRQDPGLGLRLIYFSYDVKMKEKGDIPEGYSVSREKKERFSLILESASTNQTSMYLCASRVGGASSYEQYFGPGTRLTVT.

The V and J genes are TRBV2 and TRBJ2-5; TRBD1 might be the D (6 bases). Trimming left V 6 bases short and J 4 bases short, with 12 bases between. Germline V gene data show CDR1 as SNHLY and CDR2 as FYNNEI. There are 13 residues in the CDR3. As DNA, the CDR3 is TGTGCCAGCAGGGAGACAGGCGGAGAGACCCAGTACTTC. Its translation: CASRETGGETQYF.

In this sample, this clonotype turned up a few times. V gene TRBV18 combines with J gene TRBJ2-3; no definite D call. CDR1 and CDR2 from the germline V gene are KGHSH and LQKENI. This CDR3 region has 14 residues. V was pared by 2 bases and J by 2 bases, with 8 bases between. CDR3 in DNA: TGTGCCAGCTCACCAAACAGCCTCACAGATACGCAGTATTTT. This translates into CASSPNSLTDTQYF.

This clonotype showed up just a few times. The chain has TRBV7-9 and TRBJ1-2; D may be TRBD1 (5 bases). This CDR3 has 13 residues. The germline V and J ends were trimmed by 5 bases and 8 bases, with 15 bases remaining between them. The germline CDR1 and CDR2 sequences are SEHNR and FQNEAQ (reference sequence). The CDR3 nucleotides read TGTGCCAGCAGCAAGGACCGCCGGGACGGCTACACCTTC. Translation gives CASSKDRRDGYTF.

The chain has TRBV20-1 and TRBJ1-2; D is perhaps TRBD1 (6 bases). The CDR3 runs to 15 residues. The ends were cut back, 0 bases at V and 5 bases at J, with 16 bases in the middle. Germline V gene data show CDR1 as DFQATT and CDR2 as SNEGSKA (reference sequence). The CDR3: CSARDRLQGPYGYTF. For the CDR3, the DNA is TGCAGTGCTAGAGATCGACTACAGGGTCCATATGGCTACACCTTC.

V is TRBV24-1 and J is TRBJ2-7; a weak D match, TRBD1 (5 bases). There are 12 residues in the CDR3. Germline V lookup: CDR1 KGHDR, CDR2 SFDVKD. Trimming removed 2 bases from V and 10 bases from J, with 11 bases in between. The CDR3 region is CATSDWGAHQYF. CDR3 DNA: TGTGCCACCAGTGATTGGGGCGCTCATCAGTACTTC.

There are a few counts of this clonotype. This sequence joins TRBV7-6 and TRBJ2-1; D is unresolved. The CDR3 is 15 amino acids. The germline CDR1 and CDR2 sequences are SGHVS and FNYEAQ. Trimming removed 4 bases at V and 4 bases at J, with 14 bases between. This CDR3 reads CASSSNTPPYNEQFF. As DNA, the CDR3 is TGTGCCAGCAGCTCAAACACGCCCCCGTACAATGAGCAGTTCTTC.

This clonotype was counted ten times or more. V is TRBV29-1 and J is TRBJ2-5, with 7 bases fitting TRBD1. The CDR3 extends over 12 amino acids. J was trimmed by 2 bases and V by 8 bases; bases with no gene match: 5. Germline CDR1 is SQVTM and CDR2 is ANQGSEA. For the CDR3, the DNA is TGCAGCCACGACAGGGCTCAAGAGACCCAGTACTTC. Encoded protein: CSHDRAQETQYF.

The chain recombines TRBV20-1 with TRBJ2-1; TRBD2 is a possible D gene (6 bases). CDR3 length: 13 residues. Looked up from germline, CDR1 is DFQATT and CDR2 is SNEGSKA (reference sequence). CDR3 sequence reads: CSRRGLADNEQFF. The CDR3 nucleotides read TGCAGCAGAAGGGGACTGGCGGACAATGAGCAGTTCTTC.

This chain links TRBV20-1 with TRBJ2-7; D is perhaps TRBD2 (5 bases). Trimming removed 8 bases at V and 0 bases at J, with 17 bases between. Germline values: CDR1 DFQATT, CDR2 SNEGSKA (reference sequence). The CDR3 is made up of 14 amino acids. The CDR3: CSTLVSGSSYEQYF. The CDR3 region has the DNA TGCAGTACCCTTGTGTCGGGGAGCTCCTACGAGCAGTACTTC.

A few counts support this clonotype. This sequence joins TRBV6-2 or TRBV6-3 and TRBJ1-5; D not resolved. CDR1 is MNHEY, CDR2 SVGEGT, per germline. Trimming stripped 7 bases from V and 0 bases from J, with 4 bases between. This CDR3 is built from 12 residues. The chain's CDR3 is CASKVSNQPQHF. The CDR3 DNA sequence: TGTGCCAGCAAGGTTAGCAATCAGCCCCAGCATTTT.

The J gene is TRBJ2-1, the V gene TRBV5-6, with D perhaps being TRBD1 or TRBD2 (5 bases each). Germline V gene data show CDR1 as SGHDT and CDR2 as YYEEEE. V was clipped by 3 bases and J by 6 bases, with 16 bases between them. The CDR3 runs 15 residues. CDR3 region: CASSSRGDERNEQFF. CDR3 in DNA: TGTGCCAGCAGCTCCCGGGGCGACGAACGCAATGAGCAGTTCTTC.

The rearrangement uses TRBV19 and TRBJ2-1; 8 nucleotides agree with TRBD2. The CDR3 sequence is 13 residues long. Germline V lookup: CDR1 LNHDA, CDR2 SQIVND (reference sequence). The V gene end was trimmed by 5 bases and the J gene end by 9 bases; junction bases not matched to a gene: 6. Written as DNA, the CDR3 is TGTGCCAGTAGTCTGAAGCGGGGGAGTGAGCAGTTCTTC. This translates into CASSLKRGSEQFF.

About this clonotype itself: Germline and junction disagree at one end, which may indicate a read error. The chain has TRBV5-1 and TRBJ2-6; D may correspond to TRBD1 or TRBD2 (6 bases each). CDR1 is SGHRS and CDR2 is YFSETQ in the germline V gene. The CDR3 consists of 16 residues. The CDR3: CASSIQGGAGANALTF. The DNA for the CDR3 is TGCGCCAGCAGCATACAGGGAGGTGCTGGGGCCAACGCCCTGACTTTC.

The chain has TRBV20-1 and TRBJ2-3; D possibly uses TRBD1 or TRBD2 (5 bases each). The length of the CDR3 is 13 residues. V was trimmed by 5 bases and J by 0 bases, leaving 9 bases between them. Germline loops: CDR1 DFQATT, CDR2 SNEGSKA (reference sequence). Here the CDR3 DNA reads TGCAGTGCTGGGACGACTAGCACAGATACGCAGTATTTT. Translating gives CSAGTTSTDTQYF.

Notes on this clonotype: At one boundary the junction diverges from the germline segment, which might be a read error. J is TRBJ1-2 and V is TRBV5-1; 8 nucleotides line up with TRBD1. The CDR3 sequence is 14 residues long. CDR1 and CDR2 from the germline V gene are SGHRS and YFSETQ. CDR3 sequence (DNA): TGCGCCAGCCGCTTAGGGCAGGGGGCCTATGGCTACACCTTC. As protein: CASRLGQGAYGYTF.

The chain employs TRBV20-1 and TRBJ2-4; 7 bases agree with TRBD2. The J call is doubtful: the DNA matches TRBJ2-5 better. Per germline, CDR1 DFQATT and CDR2 SNEGSKA (reference sequence). CDR3 length: 16 residues. Here the CDR3 reads CSAQGVAGEEGETQYF. The CDR3, as DNA: TGCAGTGCTCAAGGTGTCGCGGGAGAAGAGGGAGAGACCCAGTACTTC.

This clonotype was seen only once. The V gene is TRBV24-1, the J gene TRBJ2-4; possibly TRBD1 for D (5 bases). The end of the DNA fits TRBJ2-7 better, so the J call may be wrong. Germline lookup yields CDR1 KGHDR and CDR2 SFDVKD. This CDR3 contains 14 residues. CDR3 DNA: TGTGCCACCAGTGCTGGACAATCAGTCTACGAGCAGTACTTC. As protein: CATSAGQSVYEQYF.

The rearrangement joins TRBV6-1 to TRBJ2-6; tentatively, D is TRBD1 or TRBD2 (5 bases each). Germline assignment: CDR1 MNHNS and CDR2 SASEGT. V lost 6 bases and J 0 bases, leaving 15 bases between the germline ends. The CDR3 spans 17 residues. As DNA, the CDR3 is TGTGCCAGCAGGGAGAGGGGTAGTCCCTCTGGGGCCAACGTCCTGACTTTC. Residues: CASRERGSPSGANVLTF.

The rearrangement uses TRBV7-2 and TRBJ2-1; D uncertain. V lost 2 bases to trimming and J lost 8 bases, with 7 bases between them. The CDR3 runs 12 residues. Germline CDR1 reads SGHTA; CDR2 reads FQGNSA. The CDR3 protein is CASSLLLHEQFF. DNA for the CDR3: TGTGCCAGCAGCTTATTGTTGCATGAGCAGTTCTTC.

As concerns this clonotype: A much larger clone sits a single nucleotide away, making a read error possible. No conserved phenylalanine or tryptophan ends this CDR3, so it is likely a read error. This sequence joins TRBV7-3 and TRBJ2-5, with D possibly TRBD1 on 5 matching bases. The CDR3 runs 16 residues. Germline CDR1 is SGHTA and CDR2 is FQGTGA. V shed 5 bases and J shed 5 bases, with 21 bases lying between them. The CDR3 region is CASSPTAGSRWETQYC. The CDR3 bases are TGTGCCAGCAGCCCAACCGCAGGGTCTCGGTGGGAGACCCAGTACTGC.

On this clonotype itself: A much larger clone lies a single base off, so this may be a read error. This chain connects TRBV28 to TRBJ2-7, with D possibly matching TRBD2 (6 bases). CDR1 MDHEN and CDR2 SYDVKM come from the germline V gene. V was shortened by 10 bases and J by 7 bases, with 17 bases between the two germline ends. This CDR3 is built from 12 residues. Here the CDR3 reads CATHRDLNEQYF. The CDR3 DNA is TGTGCCACTCATCGGGACTTGAATGAGCAGTACTTC.

This clonotype was recorded at least ten times. This chain uses TRBV27 with TRBJ2-1; 7 bases are a match to TRBD2. The V gene's germline CDR1 is MNHEY and CDR2 SMNVEV (reference sequence). The ends lost 3 bases at V and 1 base at J; junction bases unmatched: 3. The CDR3 runs to 15 residues. The CDR3 DNA reads as TGTGCCAGCAGTTTGACTAGCACGTCCTACAATGAGCAGTTCTTC. Translated: CASSLTSTSYNEQFF.

This clonotype was detected a few times. The gene calls are TRBV27 and TRBJ1-2, with D tentatively TRBD1 (5 bases). V shed 5 bases and J shed 0 bases, with 16 bases lying between them. Germline V CDR1 and CDR2: MNHEY, SMNVEV (reference sequence). This CDR3 region has 16 residues. CDR3: CASSPYRDPSNYGYTF. The CDR3 nucleotides read TGTGCCAGCAGTCCATACCGGGACCCTTCTAACTATGGCTACACCTTC.

J is TRBJ1-3 and V is TRBV5-1; 10 nucleotides match TRBD1. The germline gives CDR1 SGHRS, CDR2 YFSETQ. The CDR3 loop spans 16 amino acids. The junction had 4 bases not matched to a gene; V was cut back by 0 bases and J by 4 bases. For the CDR3, the DNA is TGCGCCAGCAGCTTGGGACAGGGGGCTTCAGGAAACACCATATATTTT. Translation: CASSLGQGASGNTIYF.

This clonotype was picked up one time. The rearrangement uses TRBV7-3 and TRBJ2-1; a possible D gene is TRBD2 (6 bases). Trimming cost V 4 bases and J 10 bases, with 23 bases left between them. Germline assignment: CDR1 SGHTA and CDR2 FQGTGA. This CDR3 has 16 amino acids. The CDR3 DNA reads as TGTGCCAGCAGCTCCAGCAGGGCAGGGCAAGGGAGGGAGCAGTTCTTC. As protein: CASSSSRAGQGREQFF.

The chain is built from TRBV12-3 or TRBV12-4 and TRBJ2-1; 12 bases are a match to TRBD2. The DNA end is a closer match to TRBJ2-7, so the J assignment may be wrong. The CDR3 runs to 15 residues. The CDR3 DNA reads TGTGCCAGCAGTTTTTTACTAGCGGGAGGTAATGAGCAGTACTTC. Amino acid sequence: CASSFLLAGGNEQYF.

The chain links TRBV7-3 to TRBJ2-7; tentatively, D is TRBD2 (6 bases). Trimming cost V 4 bases and J 3 bases, with 16 bases left between them. CDR3 length: 15 amino acids. Germline CDR1 and CDR2: SGHTA and FQGTGA. This chain's CDR3 is CASSSTGGQNYEQYF. CDR3 bases: TGTGCCAGCAGCTCAACAGGAGGGCAGAACTACGAGCAGTACTTC.